Below, 26 T cell receptor beta chains from the same sample are listed, as sequenced in a study of shared clonotypes between healthy human individuals. Clones were sequenced by immunoSEQ multiplex PCR, and TCRdb holds only the in-frame ones, with some missing. The sample gives about 2.3 million clones, around 92% of which show up once; more than 0.35% is in the top ten. Sequencing input: naive CD4+ T cells from PBMCs. Stated subset: CD45RA+ positively selected. These receptor sequences come from a man younger than 30 in good health. Some clones in this sample may be carry-over from other donors' samples.

The chain carries TRBV7-3 and TRBJ2-2; no clear D gene. V lost 1 base to trimming and J lost 1 base, with 4 bases between them. Germline V gene data show CDR1 as SGHTA and CDR2 as FQGTGA. CDR3 size: 14 residues. CDR3: CASSLIRNTGELFF. CDR3 sequence (DNA): TGTGCCAGCAGCTTAATTAGGAACACCGGGGAGCTGTTTTTT.

This chain joins TRBV14 and TRBJ2-5; D is undetermined. Germline loops: CDR1 SGHDN, CDR2 FVKESK. Deletions cut 4 bases from V and 3 bases from J, with 21 bases between. The CDR3 spans 17 residues. CDR3: CASSPPGDGDGEETQYF. CDR3 coding DNA: TGTGCCAGCAGCCCCCCCGGTGATGGGGATGGGGAAGAGACCCAGTACTTC.

The chain couples TRBV7-3 to TRBJ2-3; the D gene is possibly TRBD2 (5 bases). This CDR3 is 14 amino acids long. The V gene lost 5 bases and the J gene lost 3 bases, with 12 bases spanning the gap. Germline CDR1 is SGHTA and CDR2 is FQGTGA. For the CDR3, the DNA is TGTGCCAGCAGCCCTGGACTGGCGACAGATACGCAGTATTTT. Amino acids: CASSPGLATDTQYF.

The V call is TRBV10-1, the J call TRBJ2-3, with D hard to call. The germline gives CDR1 WNHNN, CDR2 SYGVQD (reference sequence). This CDR3 has 15 residues. With 3 bases removed from V and 2 bases from J, the gap between germline ends came to 12 bases. The CDR3: CASSDYTSFTDTQYF. In DNA, the CDR3 is TGCGCCAGCAGTGACTATACATCATTCACAGATACGCAGTATTTT.

The rearrangement joins TRBV28 to TRBJ1-2; 10 bases line up with TRBD1. Germline values: CDR1 MDHEN, CDR2 SYDVKM. J was trimmed by 8 bases and V by 4 bases; bases with no gene match: 10. The CDR3 sequence is 15 residues long. The CDR3 reads CASSSSKTGGRGYTF. The CDR3 bases are TGTGCCAGCAGTTCCTCAAAGACAGGGGGCCGGGGCTACACCTTC.

This clone is a singleton in its sample. V gene TRBV19 combines with J gene TRBJ2-7; D gene uncertain. Germline V gene sequence: CDR1 LNHDA, CDR2 SQIVND (reference sequence). Between the trimmed V and J ends, which lost 6 bases and 4 bases, there was a span of 19 bases. The CDR3 length is 15 residues. In DNA form, the CDR3 reads TGTGCCAGTAGGAAAGACATCTCTCCCTTTTACGAGCAGTACTTC. This encodes CASRKDISPFYEQYF.

The chain combines TRBV7-2 with TRBJ1-2; weak D call: TRBD1 (5 bases). V lost 1 base to trimming and J lost 3 bases, with 12 bases between them. Germline loops: CDR1 SGHTA, CDR2 FQGNSA. The CDR3 is made up of 15 amino acids. CDR3 nucleotide sequence: TGTGCCAGCAGCTTAGGTCAGGGTCCCCACTATGGCTACACCTTC. It yields the protein CASSLGQGPHYGYTF. Looking up the rest from reference TRBV7-2 and TRBJ1-2 gives the full variable domain: GAGVSQSPSNKVTEKGKDVELRCDPISGHTALYWYRQSLGQGLEFLIYFQGNSAPDKSGLPSDRFSAERTGGSVSTLTIQRTQQEDSAVYLCASSLGQGPHYGYTFGSGTRLTVV.

V gene TRBV29-1 combines with J gene TRBJ1-1, with D unclear. Deletions cut 4 bases from V and 7 bases from J, with 10 bases between. This CDR3 has 11 amino acids. Germline-derived CDR1 and CDR2 are SQVTM and ANQGSEA. DNA of the CDR3: TGCAGCGTTGTCGCCAGTCATGAAGCTTTCTTT. This sequence encodes CSVVASHEAFF.

This chain uses TRBV5-4 with TRBJ2-5; TRBD2 matches 7 bases. This CDR3 comprises 14 residues. Per the germline V gene, CDR1 is SGHNT and CDR2 is YYREEE (reference sequence). V lost 3 bases to trimming and J lost 4 bases; unmatched junction nucleotides: 6. The CDR3 here is CASSSGGAGETQYF. The CDR3 nucleotides read TGTGCCAGCAGCTCGGGGGGAGCGGGAGAGACCCAGTACTTC. The complete variable domain, with remaining parts taken from reference TRBV5-4 and TRBJ2-5, reads ETGVTQSPTHLIKTRGQQVTLRCSSQSGHNTVSWYQQALGQGPQFIFQYYREEENGRGNFPPRFSGLQFPNYSSELNVNALELDDSALYLCASSSGGAGETQYFGPGTRLLVL.

The J gene is TRBJ1-5, the V gene TRBV2; D is undetermined. In germline, CDR1 is SNHLY, CDR2 FYNNEI. V lost 3 bases and J lost 3, with 12 bases in between. The CDR3 covers 15 residues. CDR3 nucleotides: TGTGCCAGCAGTGAGTCAGACGGTGCCAATCAGCCCCAGCATTTT. It codes for CASSESDGANQPQHF.

This clone showed up just a few times. At one end, the junction sequence differs from germline, possibly due to a read error. The sample contains more than one DNA sequence encoding this CDR3. The chain recombines TRBV28 with TRBJ1-1, with unresolved D. This CDR3 region has 11 residues. The germline V gene has CDR1 MDHEN and CDR2 SYDVKM. CDR3 DNA sequence: TGTGCCAGTAGTTCCTCACCTGAAGCTTTCTTT. This translates into CASSSSPEAFF.

With regard to this clone: Other DNA sequences in this sample translate to the same CDR3. The chain is built from TRBV2 and TRBJ1-5; no definite D call. Germline CDR1 SNHLY, CDR2 FYNNEI. This CDR3 is 14 amino acids long. V was trimmed by 1 base and J by 4 bases, leaving 8 bases between them. DNA for the CDR3: TGTGCCAGCAGTGAAGGGTCGGGAAATCAGCCCCAGCATTTT. Translating gives CASSEGSGNQPQHF.

V gene TRBV6-1 combines with J gene TRBJ1-4; 7 nucleotides line up with TRBD1. The V gene end was trimmed by 1 base and the J gene end by 8 bases; junction bases not matched to a gene: 10. The CDR3 contains 16 residues. CDR1 and CDR2 from the germline V gene are MNHNS and SASEGT. The CDR3 loop is CASSEVFFQGGEKLFF. The CDR3 bases are TGTGCCAGCAGTGAAGTTTTTTTCCAGGGGGGGGAAAAACTGTTTTTT.

This chain joins TRBV4-1 and TRBJ2-7, with a weak D call TRBD1 (7 bases). V was shortened by 1 base and J by 3 bases, with 19 bases between the two germline ends. This CDR3 is built from 17 residues. Germline V CDR1 and CDR2: MGHRA, YSYEKL. The CDR3 sequence: CASSQVGLQGGNYEQYF. CDR3 bases: TGCGCCAGCAGCCAAGTGGGACTTCAGGGGGGAAACTACGAGCAGTACTTC.

This clone occurred a few times. This sequence joins TRBV10-2 and TRBJ2-1; D possibly corresponds to TRBD1 (5 bases). The CDR3 length is 13 residues. The ends were cut back, 5 bases at V and 5 bases at J, with 10 bases in the middle. Germline V CDR1 and CDR2: WSHSY, SAAADI. The CDR3 loop reads CASSRQPDNEQFF. The CDR3 coding sequence is TGCGCCAGCAGTAGACAGCCCGACAATGAGCAGTTCTTC.

The chain recombines TRBV27 with TRBJ2-7; 10 nucleotides match TRBD2. V trimming: 4 bases; J trimming: 1 base; junction bases outside the gene matches: 7. The CDR3 has 16 residues. Germline loops: CDR1 MNHEY, CDR2 SMNVEV (reference sequence). The CDR3 spells CASSSRLAGGSYEQYF. The CDR3 region has the DNA TGTGCCAGCAGTTCAAGACTAGCGGGTGGTTCCTACGAGCAGTACTTC.

This rearrangement joins TRBV4-1 to TRBJ2-1; 12 bases are shared with TRBD2. The CDR3 extends over 20 amino acids. The V gene's germline CDR1 is MGHRA and CDR2 YSYEKL. V gave up 2 bases and J gave up 3 bases; unmatched junction bases: 14. This CDR3 is CASSQPPRTSGIIIYNEQFF. The CDR3 nucleotides are TGCGCCAGCAGCCAACCTCCCCGGACTAGCGGGATAATCATCTACAATGAGCAGTTCTTC.

The genes are TRBV11-3 and TRBJ2-7; perhaps TRBD2 as D (5 bases). The V end lost 0 bases, the J end lost 7 bases, and 13 bases lay between the germline ends. The CDR3 runs 14 residues. Germline-derived CDR1 and CDR2 are SGHNT and YENEEA. CDR3 in amino acids: CASSLDSVIGEQYF. In DNA form, the CDR3 reads TGTGCCAGCAGCTTAGATAGCGTGATCGGTGAGCAGTACTTC.

Of note for this clone: The same CDR3 can be traced to other DNA sequences in this sample. The rearrangement uses TRBV18 and TRBJ2-5, with 7 bases lining up with TRBD1. The V gene end was trimmed by 3 bases and the J gene end by 5 bases; junction bases not matched to a gene: 3. CDR1 KGHSH and CDR2 LQKENI come from the germline V gene. This CDR3 is 13 amino acids long. This CDR3 is CASSPTGQETQYF. The CDR3 nucleotides are TGTGCCAGCTCACCGACAGGGCAGGAGACCCAGTACTTC.

The rearrangement uses TRBV5-6 and TRBJ2-1; D is unclear. V lost 2 bases and J 10 bases, leaving 22 bases between the germline ends. Looked up from germline, CDR1 is SGHDT and CDR2 is YYEEEE. The CDR3 covers 16 residues. CDR3 protein: CASSFSRRMSLLEQFF. The CDR3 nucleotides are TGTGCCAGCAGCTTCTCTAGAAGGATGTCACTTTTAGAGCAGTTCTTC.

This clone was recorded once. The CDR3 DNA is TGTGCCAGCAGCGGGGAGAACACAGATACGCAGTATTTT. It translates to CASSGENTDTQYF. The chain recombines TRBV28 with TRBJ2-3, with D perhaps TRBD2 (5 bases). The CDR3 extends over 13 amino acids. V lost 6 bases, J lost 2 bases, and 9 bases lay in between. CDR1 MDHEN and CDR2 SYDVKM come from the germline V gene. The variable domain in full, completed from reference TRBV28 and TRBJ2-3, reads DVKVTQSSRYLVKRTGEKVFLECVQDMDHENMFWYRQDPGLGLRLIYFSYDVKMKEKGDIPEGYSVSREKKERFSLILESASTNQTSMYLCASSGENTDTQYFGPGTRLTVL.

J is TRBJ1-2 and V is TRBV7-2; D not resolved. Germline V gene lookup returns CDR1 SGHTA and CDR2 FQGNSA. There are 14 residues in the CDR3. V dropped 0 bases and J dropped 8 bases, with 13 bases sitting between them. In DNA form, the CDR3 reads TGTGCCAGCAGCTTAGCGCTCCCGTCGCGGGGCTACACCTTC. This translates into CASSLALPSRGYTF.

About this clone: Other DNA sequences in the same sample also yield this CDR3. The chain couples TRBV28 to TRBJ2-7, with D unresolved. The CDR3 length is 12 residues. Germline CDR1 and CDR2: MDHEN and SYDVKM. The germline V and J ends were trimmed by 7 bases and 0 bases, with 7 bases remaining between them. CDR3 residues: CASTSSSYEQYF. The CDR3 bases are TGTGCCAGCACCTCAAGCTCCTACGAGCAGTACTTC.

A few counts support this clone. The chain couples TRBV5-5 to TRBJ2-1, with D perhaps being TRBD1 or TRBD2 (5 bases each). The CDR3 has 15 amino acids. Trimming left V 3 bases short and J 1 base short, with 11 bases between. Germline assignment: CDR1 SGHKS and CDR2 YYEKEE (reference sequence). In DNA, the CDR3 is TGTGCCAGCAGCTCCTTTGGGGGATCCTACAATGAGCAGTTCTTC. Translation gives CASSSFGGSYNEQFF. Full variable domain (missing parts from reference TRBV5-5 and TRBJ2-1): DAGVTQSPTHLIKTRGQQVTLRCSPISGHKSVSWYQQVLGQGPQFIFQYYEKEERGRGNFPDRFSARQFPNYSSELNVNALLLGDSALYLCASSSFGGSYNEQFFGPGTRLTVL.

The rearrangement uses TRBV7-2 and TRBJ2-1; 8 bases are shared with TRBD2. The CDR3 totals 16 residues. V gave up 1 base and J gave up 3 bases; unmatched junction bases: 5. The germline gives CDR1 SGHTA, CDR2 FQGNSA. CDR3 sequence: CASSLVPGGNYNEQFF. CDR3 in DNA: TGTGCCAGCAGCTTAGTTCCGGGAGGGAACTACAATGAGCAGTTCTTC.

The rearrangement links TRBV28 to TRBJ1-2; D remains unclear. The CDR3 totals 15 residues. Germline V gives CDR1 MDHEN, CDR2 SYDVKM. With 5 bases removed from V and 3 bases from J, the gap between germline ends came to 16 bases. The DNA for the CDR3 is TGTGCCAGCAGTCCCCGGGGTTTCGGAGACTATGGCTACACCTTC. Translating it yields CASSPRGFGDYGYTF.